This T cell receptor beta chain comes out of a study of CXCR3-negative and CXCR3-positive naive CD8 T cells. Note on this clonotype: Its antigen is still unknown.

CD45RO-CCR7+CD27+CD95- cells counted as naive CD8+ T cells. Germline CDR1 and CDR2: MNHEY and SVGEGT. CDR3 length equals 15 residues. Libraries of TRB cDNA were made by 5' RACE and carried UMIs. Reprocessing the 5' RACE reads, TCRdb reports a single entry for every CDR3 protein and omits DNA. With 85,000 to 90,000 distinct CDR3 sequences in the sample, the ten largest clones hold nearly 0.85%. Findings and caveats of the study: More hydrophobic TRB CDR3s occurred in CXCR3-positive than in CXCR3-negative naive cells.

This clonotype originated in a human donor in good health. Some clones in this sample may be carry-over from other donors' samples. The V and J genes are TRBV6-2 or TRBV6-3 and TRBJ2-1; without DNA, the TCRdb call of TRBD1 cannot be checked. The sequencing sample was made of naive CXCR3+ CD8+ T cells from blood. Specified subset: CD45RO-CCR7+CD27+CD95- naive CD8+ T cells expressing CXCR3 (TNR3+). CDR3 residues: CASSPVTETYNEQFF.